Below are 14 T cell receptor beta chains sequenced from a single sample in a study of blood T cell repertoires in COVID-19. This table comes from immunoSEQ multiplex PCR, and its TCRdb copy is limited to in-frame clones, with some not included. This sample has roughly 170,000 clones, with 80% to 90% found just once. The sequencing sample was made of peripheral blood. Every receptor here comes from a man between 70 and 80 years old with active or convalescent COVID-19.

The chain employs TRBV9 and TRBJ2-7, with TRBD1 identical over 8 bases. V was pared by 0 bases and J by 0 bases, with 2 bases of the junction left unmatched. CDR3 size: 15 residues. CDR1 SGDLS and CDR2 YYNGEE come from the germline V gene. CDR3 coding DNA: TGTGCCAGCAGCGTAGTTGGGACAGGCTCCTACGAGCAGTACTTC. Translating gives CASSVVGTGSYEQYF.

The sample holds a few counts of this clone. This chain links TRBV7-2 with TRBJ1-2; 7 positions agree with TRBD1. The CDR3 extends over 15 amino acids. CDR1 SGHTA and CDR2 FQGNSA come from the germline V gene. V shed 5 bases and J 5 bases; nucleotides not matched to a gene: 11. The CDR3 DNA is TGTGCCAGCAGCAACCGTACGACAGGGAATTATGGCTACACCTTC. Protein: CASSNRTTGNYGYTF.

The chain combines TRBV19 with TRBJ2-5; D is perhaps TRBD1 (5 bases). This CDR3 region has 14 residues. Deletions cut 9 bases from V and 5 bases from J, with 19 bases between. Germline V gene sequence: CDR1 LNHDA, CDR2 SQIVND (reference sequence). CDR3 region: CASTQGSAGETQYF. In DNA, the CDR3 is TGTGCCAGCACTCAGGGTTCCGCAGGGGAGACCCAGTACTTC.

This chain joins TRBV5-6 and TRBJ1-6; TRBD1 is a possible D gene (5 bases). CDR3 length: 14 amino acids. CDR1 SGHDT and CDR2 YYEEEE come from the germline V gene. Between the trimmed V and J ends, which lost 3 bases and 8 bases, there was a span of 12 bases. The CDR3: CASSWDSVDSPLHF. For the CDR3, the DNA is TGTGCCAGCAGCTGGGACTCGGTGGATTCACCCCTCCACTTT. Full variable domain (missing parts from reference TRBV5-6 and TRBJ1-6): DAGVTQSPTHLIKTRGQQVTLRCSPKSGHDTVSWYQQALGQGPQFIFQYYEEEERQRGNFPDRFSGHQFPNYSSELNVNALLLGDSALYLCASSWDSVDSPLHFGNGTRLTVT.

The chain couples TRBV7-9 to TRBJ2-7; tentatively, D is TRBD2 (6 bases). V was cut by 7 bases and J by 3 bases, with 16 bases left in between. CDR1 SEHNR and CDR2 FQNEAQ come from the germline V gene (reference sequence). The CDR3 consists of 14 residues. The CDR3 here is CASTESTSRYEQYF. The CDR3 DNA follows: TGTGCCAGCACCGAATCTACTAGCCGCTACGAGCAGTACTTC.

This clone was recorded once. The rearrangement uses TRBV7-9 and TRBJ2-1; perhaps TRBD2 as D (5 bases). The germline gives CDR1 SEHNR, CDR2 FQNEAQ (reference sequence). Deletions cut 2 bases from V and 5 bases from J, with 13 bases between. This CDR3 has 15 residues. CDR3 sequence (DNA): TGTGCCAGCAGCTTAATGAGCGGTCCGAACAATGAGCAGTTCTTC. It codes for CASSLMSGPNNEQFF.

V usage is TRBV4-3 and J usage is TRBJ1-2, with 8 bases aligning to TRBD1. J gave up 0 bases and V 0 bases, and 9 bases lay outside the gene matches. The CDR3 length is 18 residues. Per the germline V gene, CDR1 is LGHNA and CDR2 is YSLEER. The CDR3: CASSQDWTGTGANYGYTF. The CDR3 bases are TGCGCCAGCAGCCAAGATTGGACGGGGACAGGAGCTAACTATGGCTACACCTTC.

The chain joins TRBV7-9 to TRBJ1-4, with 8 bases lining up with TRBD1. V dropped 3 bases and J dropped 8; count of bases not matched to a gene: 8. Per the germline V gene, CDR1 is SEHNR and CDR2 is FQNEAQ (reference sequence). This CDR3 has 15 residues. CDR3 sequence: CASSFSGQGLEKLFF. CDR3 nucleotides: TGTGCCAGCAGCTTTTCAGGACAGGGCTTAGAAAAACTGTTTTTT.

Comment on this clone: Other DNA sequences in the same sample also yield this CDR3. V and J are TRBV5-1 and TRBJ2-3; 9 bases are shared with TRBD2. The CDR3 spans 16 residues. The germline V gene has CDR1 SGHRS and CDR2 YFSETQ. V gave up 0 bases and J gave up 0 bases; unmatched junction bases: 2. CDR3 nucleotide sequence: TGCGCCAGCAGCTTGGGACTAGCGGCAAGCACAGATACGCAGTATTTT. Protein product: CASSLGLAASTDTQYF.

V gene TRBV5-1 combines with J gene TRBJ1-1; TRBD1 aligns across 9 bases. Germline V gene data show CDR1 as SGHRS and CDR2 as YFSETQ. CDR3 length equals 14 residues. The V segment lost 4 bases and the J segment 3 bases; nucleotides outside the gene matches: 4. The CDR3 sequence is CASSRGTGYTEAFF. The CDR3 nucleotides read TGCGCCAGCAGCCGCGGGACAGGGTACACTGAAGCTTTCTTT.

CDR3 residues: CASIHGTSGTTGELFF. Written as DNA, the CDR3 is TGCGCCAGCATCCACGGGACTAGCGGGACCACCGGGGAGCTGTTTTTT. The J gene is TRBJ2-2, the V gene TRBV5-1; 13 bases line up with TRBD2. Germline lookup yields CDR1 SGHRS and CDR2 YFSETQ. CDR3 size: 16 residues. The junction had 6 bases not matched to a gene; V was cut back by 6 bases and J by 4 bases.

Only one count was recorded for this clone. The rearrangement uses TRBV18 and TRBJ1-1; D not certain. Between the trimmed V and J ends, which lost 5 bases and 0 bases, there was a span of 10 bases. The CDR3 has 14 amino acids. Per the germline V gene, CDR1 is KGHSH and CDR2 is LQKENI. The CDR3 loop reads CASSTGFMNTEAFF. In DNA form, the CDR3 reads TGTGCCAGCTCAACCGGGTTCATGAACACTGAAGCTTTCTTT.

The chain links TRBV11-3 to TRBJ2-3; 10 nucleotides agree with TRBD2. The CDR3 has 16 residues. Germline V gene data show CDR1 as SGHNT and CDR2 as YENEEA. V trimming: 1 base; J trimming: 3 bases; junction bases outside the gene matches: 4. The CDR3 DNA reads TGTGCCAGCAGCTTAGGCCTAGCGGGAGTAACAGATACGCAGTATTTT. This translates into CASSLGLAGVTDTQYF. The full variable domain, completed using reference TRBV11-3 and TRBJ2-3, is EAGVVQSPRYKIIEKKQPVAFWCNPISGHNTLYWYLQNLGQGPELLIRYENEEAVDDSQLPKDRFSAERLKGVDSTLKIQPAELGDSAVYLCASSLGLAGVTDTQYFGPGTRLTVL.

The chain uses TRBV11-2 and TRBJ1-1; D is possibly TRBD1 (5 bases). The CDR3 extends over 18 amino acids. The V gene's germline CDR1 is SGHAT and CDR2 FQNNGV. Trimming took off 1 base at V and 3 bases at J, with 21 bases between the two ends. CDR3 sequence reads: CASSLAFGRRGRDTEAFF. Written as DNA, the CDR3 is TGTGCCAGCAGCTTAGCCTTTGGTAGGAGGGGCCGGGACACTGAAGCTTTCTTT.